The entry below describes one T cell receptor (beta chain). Its antigen specificity is not known. Base-call qualities are not available, and no considerably larger clone is one nucleotide away. One collaborating source in Seattle enrolled patients during active infection and followed them longitudinally through the course of disease. Whole blood was collected in K2EDTA tubes by collaborating institutions according to the institutions' own protocols. Collaborator samples were shipped for TCRbeta analysis as frozen whole blood, isolated PBMCs, or DNA extracted from either sample type. This entry belongs to a study of blood T cell repertoires in COVID-19 (dated by TCRdb to 2018 to 2020). Study-wide context: Samples covering the acute and convalescent phases of COVID-19 were provided by collaborators in the United States, Italy and Spain. Nearly every sample came with metadata listing a de-identified subject ID, COVID-19 status, age in years and sex. Where HLA class I and class II types were available, the types were taken from metadata supplied by the sample provider, not from assay-based typing. Samples came from the ongoing ImmuneRACE study (first 160 participants) plus 1,254 subjects from 6 global collaborators. A freely available public database, intended as a resource for researchers studying the immune response to SARS-CoV-2, is where the repertoires were released. Subjects who had been exposed to COVID-19, were actively infected with it, or had recovered from it provided the deeply sampled blood TCRbeta repertoires that made up the dataset. The material from the prospective study consisted of cDNA or gDNA derived from T cells, B-cell-depleted T cells, or PBMCs. Points the paper makes about the study in general: Clinical and demographic metadata were provided uncurated, with the amount varying by source and participant.

The immunoSEQ Assay, a bias-controlled multiplex PCR, was used to amplify TCRbeta CDR3 regions from genomic DNA. The authors' analysis ran thus. Nucleated cell counts per sample were estimated from amplification of reference gene primers within the assay. To quantify the absolute abundance of each unique TCRbeta CDR3 rearrangement, sequence reads were collapsed and filtered. For each sample, productive Simpson clonality was calculated as the square root of Simpson's diversity index over productive rearrangements. Imported from immuneACCESS, the table was reduced by TCRdb to in-frame sequences with V and J called. These copies leave out some clones; in studies compared against another copy, an unresolved V gene accounts for under half, and the cause of the remainder is not known. V and J calls plus clone size are reproduced from that table; the DNA served to infer D and trimming. Across this sample there are 250,000 to 300,000 clones, with around nine tenths seen only once. The ten top clones hold approximately 5.3% of the sample.

Taken from the germline V gene, the CDR1 and CDR2 loops are SGHTA and FQGNSA. There are 13 amino acids in the CDR3, from cysteine to phenylalanine inclusive. The DNA shown is the 39-base CDR3, in frame from base 1. V loses 4 bases, J loses 4 bases, and the germline ends lie 8 bases apart. Specimen: peripheral blood. The chain couples TRBV7-2 to TRBJ2-1; the D gene lacks a confident call. The TCR sequence derives from a woman aged 60-75 years with COVID-19, enrolled during active disease. CDR3 protein: CASSSVLYNEQFF. The nucleotide sequence is TGTGCCAGCAGCTCGGTACTGTACAATGAGCAGTTCTTC.